The 3 T cell receptor beta chains below all came from one sample that was sequenced in a study of CD8 T cells in ankylosing spondylitis. One entry per CDR3 protein results from TCRdb running MiXCR on the 5' RACE reads. The sample includes about 31,000 distinct CDR3 sequences, 5.5% to 8% of them seen just once. Material for sequencing was blood, either unsorted or a sorted T cell fraction (not recorded which). All receptors derive from a male donor with ankylosing spondylitis or in good health (not recorded which).

This clonotype has only a few counts. The genes are TRBV10-3 and TRBJ2-3, with TRBD2 identical over 9 bases. V dropped 6 bases and J dropped 3; count of bases not matched to a gene: 7. Per germline, CDR1 ENHRY and CDR2 SYGVKD. This CDR3 is built from 15 residues. CDR3: CAIRGSSGRTDTQYF. The CDR3 DNA reads TGTGCCATCAGAGGTTCCAGCGGGAGGACAGATACGCAGTATTTT.

This clonotype was seen a handful of times. This chain joins TRBV7-9 and TRBJ2-7; D not resolved. This CDR3 spans 16 amino acids. In germline, CDR1 is SEHNR, CDR2 FQNEAQ (reference sequence). Trimming left V 5 bases short and J 1 base short, with 18 bases between. CDR3 region: CASSRRTDSLSYEQYF. The CDR3 DNA reads TGTGCCAGCAGCCGGAGAACGGATTCATTATCCTACGAGCAGTACTTC.

In this sample, this clonotype turned up many times. The chain couples TRBV7-8 to TRBJ2-3, with 15 nucleotides matching TRBD2. CDR1 is SGHVS, CDR2 FQNEAQ, per germline. This CDR3 is built from 17 residues. The V segment lost 0 bases and the J segment 5 bases; nucleotides outside the gene matches: 3. CDR3 region: CASSLARTSGRGDTQYF. CDR3 bases: TGTGCCAGCAGCTTAGCGCGGACTAGCGGGAGGGGAGATACGCAGTATTTT.